These 14 T cell receptor beta chains share one sample of origin, sequenced in a study of blood T cell repertoires in COVID-19. Here immunoSEQ multiplex PCR was the method, and the copy in TCRdb shows in-frame clones only, minus some. Among approximately 190,000 clones listed, 84% were seen once. Material for sequencing was peripheral blood. The receptors were sampled from a human donor in a cohort sampled during active COVID-19.

V is TRBV9 and J is TRBJ2-7, with D possibly being TRBD2 (6 bases). The CDR3 runs to 15 residues. Trimming shortened V by 3 bases and J by 2 bases, and 15 bases separated the two germline ends. From germline, CDR1 is SGDLS and CDR2 YYNGEE. The chain's CDR3 is CASSGGLGGAYEQYF. CDR3 sequence (DNA): TGTGCCAGCAGCGGGGGACTGGGCGGGGCCTACGAGCAGTACTTC.

The chain combines TRBV24-1 with TRBJ2-1; 7 positions match TRBD2. This CDR3 has 16 residues. Germline assignment: CDR1 KGHDR and CDR2 SFDVKD. V trimming: 0 bases; J trimming: 4 bases; junction bases outside the gene matches: 5. The CDR3 DNA reads as TGTGCCACCAGTGATTTGTCCGGGACTACATACAATGAGCAGTTCTTC. Its protein product is CATSDLSGTTYNEQFF.

This rearrangement joins TRBV11-2 to TRBJ2-7; D unresolved. Trimming took off 3 bases at V and 0 bases at J, with 12 bases between the two ends. The CDR3 runs to 15 residues. Germline V gives CDR1 SGHAT, CDR2 FQNNGV. Written as DNA, the CDR3 is TGTGCCAGCAGCTTGTCGCGTTTAACCTCCTACGAGCAGTACTTC. Its translation: CASSLSRLTSYEQYF.

This clone was observed a few times. The V and J genes are TRBV19 and TRBJ1-5, with no clear D. V gave up 2 bases and J gave up 0 bases, with 5 bases separating them. CDR3 length equals 14 residues. The V gene's germline CDR1 is LNHDA and CDR2 SQIVND (reference sequence). CDR3 amino acids: CASSILYSNQPQHF. The CDR3 DNA reads as TGTGCCAGTAGTATACTTTATAGCAATCAGCCCCAGCATTTT.

In this sample, this clone turned up a few times. The rearrangement uses TRBV10-1 and TRBJ2-2; tentative D call: TRBD1 (5 bases). The V gene's germline CDR1 is WNHNN and CDR2 SYGVQD (reference sequence). Trimming stripped 2 bases from V and 6 bases from J, with 7 bases between. CDR3 size: 13 residues. The CDR3 region has the DNA TGCGCCAGCAGTGAGGACAGACCCGGGGAGCTGTTTTTT. It encodes CASSEDRPGELFF.

This chain connects TRBV19 to TRBJ2-5; TRBD1 agrees at 7 bases. Germline CDR1 LNHDA, CDR2 SQIVND (reference sequence). The CDR3 extends over 14 amino acids. V shed 7 bases and J 1 base; nucleotides not matched to a gene: 6. CDR3 sequence: CASTPGTAQETQYF. In DNA, the CDR3 is TGTGCCAGTACCCCCGGGACAGCCCAAGAGACCCAGTACTTC.

The V and J genes are TRBV10-3 and TRBJ1-4; 9 bases fit TRBD1. CDR1 and CDR2 (germline): ENHRY, SYGVKD. Trimming removed 2 bases from V and 8 bases from J; junction bases left unmatched: 6. The length of the CDR3 is 15 residues. DNA of the CDR3: TGTGCCATCAGTGAGCCCAGACAGGGGGTCGAAAAACTGTTTTTT. Protein sequence: CAISEPRQGVEKLFF.

The J gene is TRBJ2-4, the V gene TRBV6-1; D not certain. Germline CDR1 is MNHNS and CDR2 is SASEGT. V shed 3 bases and J shed 6 bases, with 15 bases lying between them. The CDR3 covers 15 residues. In DNA, the CDR3 is TGTGCCAGCAGTGATCTGGGCATACCTTTAAACATTCAGTACTTC. Residues: CASSDLGIPLNIQYF.

This clone occurred once. The chain has TRBV6-5 and TRBJ2-1; 7 positions agree with TRBD1. From germline, CDR1 is MNHEY and CDR2 SVGAGI. This CDR3 region has 14 residues. Trimming took 4 bases from V and 9 from J; bases not matched to a gene: 9. The CDR3 spells CASSLGQAVGEQFF. CDR3 coding DNA: TGTGCCAGCAGTTTAGGACAGGCGGTGGGTGAGCAGTTCTTC.

This sequence joins TRBV5-6 and TRBJ1-6; D ambiguous. V was trimmed by 0 bases and J by 0 bases, leaving 10 bases between them. In germline, CDR1 is SGHDT, CDR2 YYEEEE. There are 17 residues in the CDR3. CDR3 sequence reads: CASSLAARSSYNSPLHF. Written as DNA, the CDR3 is TGTGCCAGCAGCTTGGCAGCGCGTAGCTCCTATAATTCACCCCTCCACTTT.

This chain joins TRBV10-3 and TRBJ1-6; 7 bases match TRBD1. V shed 4 bases and J 5 bases; nucleotides not matched to a gene: 5. Germline V lookup: CDR1 ENHRY, CDR2 SYGVKD. CDR3 length equals 15 residues. Here the CDR3 reads CAISGGTVNNSPLHF. In nucleotides, the CDR3 is TGTGCCATCAGTGGTGGGACAGTTAATAATTCACCCCTCCACTTT.

For the CDR3, the DNA is TGTGCCAGCACCCAACTAGCGGGGTACACAGATACGCAGTATTTT. It is translated as CASTQLAGYTDTQYF. The rearrangement joins TRBV11-1 to TRBJ2-3; 10 bases map to TRBD2. CDR3 size: 15 residues. Germline CDR1 SGHAT, CDR2 FQDESV (reference sequence). V dropped 7 bases and J dropped 2; count of bases not matched to a gene: 6.

This clone was seen a single time. The chain recombines TRBV5-6 with TRBJ2-5; D not certain. V lost 0 bases and J lost 5, with 14 bases in between. The germline V gene encodes CDR1 SGHDT and CDR2 YYEEEE. The CDR3 has 15 residues. CDR3 residues: CASSLDVPGSETQYF. For the CDR3, the DNA is TGTGCCAGCAGCTTGGATGTTCCCGGTTCGGAGACCCAGTACTTC.

This clone was seen only a few times. Within the sample, other DNA sequences also encode this same CDR3. The chain joins TRBV19 to TRBJ1-1; D unclear. Germline V gives CDR1 LNHDA, CDR2 SQIVND (reference sequence). Trimming left V 4 bases short and J 1 base short, with 7 bases between. CDR3 length: 13 amino acids. CDR3 amino acids: CASSTTENTEAFF. Here the CDR3 DNA reads TGTGCCAGTAGTACTACAGAGAACACTGAAGCTTTCTTT.